These T cell receptor beta chains were read from a single sample in a study of blood T cell repertoires in COVID-19. Clones were read by immunoSEQ multiplex PCR, and TCRdb kept only the in-frame ones, dropping some. The sample has approximately 170,000 clones; around 81% are singletons. Sequencing input: peripheral blood. These receptors came from a man between 65 and 80 years old with active or convalescent COVID-19. Each CDR3 is given with its conserved first and last residue. The order of the fields is J gene, V gene, CDR3 protein.

TRBJ2-3 | TRBV10-1 | CASSDSSSTDTQYF
TRBJ2-7 | TRBV7-2 | CASSLDRGRSYEQYF
TRBJ2-5 | TRBV4-3 | CASSPRLAASQETQYF
TRBJ2-7 | TRBV1 | CTSSQPWTSGEQYF
TRBJ1-5 | TRBV6-5 | CASSLAGGSNQPQHF
TRBJ1-6 | TRBV12-3/TRBV12-4 | CASRQGNSPLHF
TRBJ1-3 | TRBV10-3 | CAILAAGERNTIYF
TRBJ1-2 | TRBV10-3 | CAISESNGQVNYGYTF
TRBJ2-7 | TRBV18 | CASSPTGVGYEQYF
TRBJ2-7 | TRBV7-9 | CASSQTAFRSYEQYF
TRBJ2-4 | TRBV19 | CASRPNPSSGKNIQYF
TRBJ2-7 | TRBV6-2/TRBV6-3 | CASSYSTDRLSYEQYF
TRBJ2-1 | TRBV20-1 | CSAKDSAGQFF
TRBJ2-7 | TRBV6-2/TRBV6-3 | CASSPPDRGISYEQYF
TRBJ1-5 | TRBV7-2 | CASSPGTGWQPQHF
TRBJ2-1 | TRBV7-6 | CASSLVGWGSDEQFF
TRBJ1-1 | TRBV12-5 | CASGLAPGEAFF
TRBJ2-5 | TRBV30 | CAWSKGGTGLGTQYF
TRBJ1-2 | TRBV5-1 | CASSPKATGNYGYTF
TRBJ2-1 | TRBV24-1 | CATSAGLAGANEQFF
TRBJ2-3 | TRBV28 | CASSLFETDTQYF
TRBJ1-5 | TRBV6-5 | CASRSEGTGVQPQHF
TRBJ1-2 | TRBV6-5 | CASSQQGILDGYTF
TRBJ1-6 | TRBV7-9 | CASSFSFHRGGGSPLHF
TRBJ1-6 | TRBV3-1/TRBV3-2 | CASSQDGGADSPLHF
TRBJ2-1 | TRBV29-1 | CHTGGGGEQFF
TRBJ2-2 | TRBV5-1 | CASSSGQVTPGELFF
TRBJ2-1 | TRBV11-3 | CASSLNSGRDNEQFF
TRBJ2-1 | TRBV5-1 | CASAMDRGTNEQFF
TRBJ1-5 | TRBV6-5 | CASLDRGRGQPQHF
TRBJ2-2 | TRBV6-2/TRBV6-3 | CASSYSPLAGVGGELFF
TRBJ1-5 | TRBV28 | CASSSSGNQPQHF
TRBJ2-7 | TRBV7-9 | CASSLDGRGREYEQYF
TRBJ2-3 | TRBV9 | CASSGGRTDTQYF
TRBJ1-6 | TRBV27 | CASRSAPYNSPLHF
TRBJ2-4 | TRBV19 | CASSEQVLLAKNIQYF
TRBJ1-5 | TRBV6-2/TRBV6-3 | CASSYYQGDQPQHF
TRBJ2-7 | TRBV9 | CASSVQARAYEQYF
TRBJ2-7 | TRBV7-9 | CASSLSTGTGINTYEQYF
TRBJ2-7 | TRBV7-2 | CASSPTSGRRHEQYF
TRBJ1-5 | TRBV19 | CASSIPSRQPQHF
TRBJ2-7 | TRBV5-6 | CASRRTGNRYEQYF
TRBJ1-1 | TRBV6-1 | CASSETGGNTEAFF
TRBJ2-7 | TRBV30 | CAWTTDRNGEQYF
TRBJ2-5 | TRBV11-2 | CASSSQGAETQYF
TRBJ1-1 | TRBV28 | CASSSSGTGFTEAFF
TRBJ1-5 | TRBV15 | CATSRGGLPGQGSNQPQHF
TRBJ1-6 | TRBV20-1 | CSASKTGQGDSPLHF
TRBJ2-5 | TRBV7-3 | CASSPGGLETQYF
TRBJ2-1 | TRBV11-1 | CASSLLFQGDEQFF
TRBJ2-5 | TRBV18 | CASSPVQSGKETQYF
TRBJ2-1 | TRBV15 | CATSRGLGQGYNEQFF
TRBJ1-3 | TRBV5-5 | CASRLDFYTGNTIYF
TRBJ1-1 | TRBV15 | CATSRATENPRAFF
TRBJ1-3 | TRBV5-5 | CASSLAQGVGNTIYF
TRBJ2-7 | TRBV19 | CASSIGGEGISYEQYF